The source of this T cell receptor beta chain is a study of CD8 T cells in Susac syndrome (dated by TCRdb to the late 2010s). As for the study more broadly: The study used repertoire sequencing to test whether antigen drove CD8+ T cell activation and differentiation in Susac syndrome. Summary of the overall study and its limitations: The number of individuals in the TCR sequencing and HLA analysis was acknowledged as relatively small.

This clonotype appeared a single time. No antigen is known for it. Base-call qualities are not available, and no considerably larger clone is one nucleotide away. One read alone lends weak support. RNA was extracted with the RNeasy kit and about 0.45 to 1 ug was reverse transcribed using random hexamers. The immunoSEQ multiplex PCR assay, which covers 54 Vbeta and 13 Jbeta segments, was used to amplify TCR beta CDR3 regions. PCR amplification bias was corrected using a synthetic template baseline for primer optimization and computational correction. As for the original processing: Only productive sequences were kept, with reads annotated to V, D and J genes according to IMGT and analyzed in immunoSEQ Analyzer. Clonality was calculated as one minus the Shannon entropy normalized by log2 of the number of productive unique sequences. For each patient and control, public and private clones were evaluated among the 100 most prevalent clones. Clones were defined as Susac-specific when absent from the healthy and MS cohorts, from fewer than 1,300 published viral clones and from other ImmuneACCESS disease sequences. The public reads were run again by TCRdb, first through fastp at Q25 and then through MiXCR, and only productive beta chains were kept. All rows with the same CDR3 protein become a single entry with the most common DNA and genes. TCRdb's processing, not the study's, gives the V and J calls here. In this sample the table shows some 190,000 distinct CDR3 sequences, 85% to 95% of which occur a single time. Approximately 0.1% of the sample is held by the ten biggest clonotypes.

Peripheral blood CD8+ and CD4+ T cells from healthy donors, Susac syndrome patients and multiple sclerosis patients were profiled by high-throughput TCR beta sequencing. The healthy donors served as controls matched for age and sex. Bulk CD8+ and CD4+ T cells were purified by magnetic negative isolation, while CD8+ TEMRA cells were enriched using FACS. Blood was collected in EDTA tubes and processed within 24 hours, with PBMCs isolated through density gradient centrifugation. PBMCs destined for TCR sequencing were cryopreserved in liquid nitrogen and later thawed in a 37 °C water bath. The sorted or isolated CD4+, CD8+ and CD8+ TEMRA cells had a purity of 90% or higher. CDR1 and CDR2 (LGHNA, YSLEER) derive from the germline V gene. V gives up 0 bases and J gives up 3 bases, and the segment between their germline ends measures 12 bases. The CDR3, from cysteine to phenylalanine, totals 15 residues. Solely the CDR3 DNA is kept, with 45 bases framed from the first base.

The source material was CD4+ T cells from PBMCs. This receptor was taken from a human donor in good health. This chain joins TRBV4-3 to TRBJ2-7, and TRBD1 may be the D gene, going by 6 matching bases. The CDR3 region: CASSQEPGAHYEQYF. The DNA sequence is TGCGCCAGCAGCCAAGAACCAGGGGCTCACTACGAGCAGTACTTC.